This TCR beta chain was captured in a study of T cell responses to AZD1222 COVID-19 vaccine (dated by TCRdb to about 2021). Broadly, across the study: Because spike-specific TCR depth and breadth did not differ between the two schedules, AZD1222 recipients who got a second dose at roughly 4 weeks were pooled with those who got a second dose at roughly 12 weeks. TCR sequencing covered more than 230 trial participants: 200 to 220 given two doses of AZD1222 and 26 given two doses of MenACWY control vaccine. Trial participants were enrolled by age into 18-55, 56-69 and 70-plus year subgroups, with about 150, 28 and 57 TCR-sequenced participants respectively. Study-wide findings and limitations: After two AZD1222 doses, both the breadth and the depth of spike-specific TCRs were significantly higher than at day 0 and than in MenACWY recipients. No day 14 peak-response samples were available, so repertoires were characterized only after the peak T cell response. Vaccine-associated CD4 TCRs spanned the whole spike protein, with dominant responses in regions 160-218 and 743-854. Most participants were white British and females outnumbered males, and the authors suggested that clonal diversity may have been underestimated. The 56-69-year group was small, and its depth increase did not reach significance, likely because of low power. Reportedly, close to half of the unique spike-specific TCRs recognized epitopes lying outside the regions that are mutated in the B.1.351 and B.1.1.7 variants. Conclusions about previously exposed vaccinees are limited because only five to seven AZD1222 recipients were SARS-CoV-2 seropositive at baseline.

The time point label on this specimen signifies: baseline before first vaccination. Vaccinee samples were obtained from the UK trials COV001 and COV002, which included a single-blind randomized controlled phase 2/3 trial of AZD1222 (ChAdOx1 nCoV-19) in healthy adults. For TCRbeta chain sequencing, PBMC samples from trial participants were taken at day 0 and at day 28 after the second dose. A note on this clone: The specificity of this receptor is unknown. Nothing much larger sits one base from this clone, and base qualities are not available.

The CDR3 regions of human TCRbeta chains were analyzed by immunosequencing. In the authors' own workflow: TCRs in the repertoires were compared against a reference library of SARS-CoV-2-specific TCRs that had been generated with the MIRA antigen-specificity platform. Breadth was defined as the fraction of unique TCRs that were SARS-CoV-2-associated. Depth was defined as the fraction of total T cells that were SARS-CoV-2-associated. Each spike-specific TCR was assigned to its reactive spike region and to a CD4 or CD8 class using the MIRA data. Log10-transformed breadth and depth values were compared by one-way ANOVA with Sidak's multiple comparisons tests. Held by TCRdb, this immuneACCESS table contains in-frame sequences only and omits some clones. Under half of the omission traces to an unresolved V gene where checked; the cause of the rest is unknown. V and J calls and clone size are copied from that table; D and trimming were computed from the DNA. The sample data list 100,000 or so clones, and 85% to 90% of these were observed just once. The ten largest clones capture approximately 3.7% of the sample.

Material: peripheral blood, obtained on day 0 of AZD1222 vaccination. This clonotype originated in an adult in good health.

The sequenced DNA: TGTGCCAGCATGGGCTTAGCGGGGACCCCCCAAGAGACCCAGTACTTC. Translated, this is CASMGLAGTPQETQYF. This chain is built from TRBV2 and TRBJ2-5; the central 8 bases match TRBD2. The germline V gene specifies SNHLY as CDR1 and FYNNEI as CDR2. Trimmed from V: 7 bases; trimmed from J: 1 base; junction bases lacking a gene match: 11. Including cysteine and phenylalanine, the CDR3 has 16 amino acids. This entry keeps only the CDR3 DNA: 48 bases, framed from base 1.